Listed below are T cell receptor beta chains from one sample, sequenced in a study of blood T cell repertoires in COVID-19. Libraries were prepared by immunoSEQ multiplex PCR; TCRdb keeps only in-frame clonotypes and omits some of them. The sample gives fewer than 250,000 clones, more than 70% of which show up once; roughly 2% is in the top ten. Sequencing input: PBMCs or T cells enriched from blood (not recorded which). The receptor source for this set is a woman aged 45-60 years who had recovered from COVID-19. The CDR3 runs from the conserved cysteine through the conserved F or W. D genes are given only for firm matches. Rows may omit the clone size; those that give it use once, few, many or a size class.

d_call	j_call	clone_size	v_call	cdr3_nt	cdr3_aa
TRBD1	TRBJ1-2	.	TRBV6-2/TRBV6-3	TGTGCCAGCAGTTACTCTGACACAGGGGTACGGATCGATGGCTACACCTTC	CASSYSDTGVRIDGYTF
.	TRBJ2-6	.	TRBV7-2	TGTGCCAGCAGCGGGAAGGGTCAGGGGCCTGGGGCCAACGTCCTGACTTTC	CASSGKGQGPGANVLTF
.	TRBJ1-1	.	TRBV2	TGTGCCAGCAGTTTTCACTCAAAGAACACTGAAGCTTTCTTT	CASSFHSKNTEAFF
.	TRBJ1-2	.	TRBV28	TGTGCCAGCAGCCGATCCGACAGGTACTATGGCTACACCTTC	CASSRSDRYYGYTF
TRBD2	TRBJ2-5	.	TRBV4-1	TGCGCCAGCAGCCACGTTGGGGGAGGGAGAGAGACCCAGTACTTC	CASSHVGGGRETQYF
TRBD2	TRBJ2-5	.	TRBV7-6	TGTGCCAGCAGCTTTAATAGCGGGGGGGGCGGTGAGACCCAGTACTTC	CASSFNSGGGGETQYF
.	TRBJ2-2	.	TRBV19	TGTGCCAGTAGTGTTGGGGCGGCCACCGGGGAGCTGTTTTTT	CASSVGAATGELFF
.	TRBJ1-2	.	TRBV5-1	TGCGCCAGCAGGACAGGCTATGGCTACACCTTC	CASRTGYGYTF
TRBD1	TRBJ1-1	once	TRBV15	TGTGCCACCAGCGCGCCTGGACAGGGGAAAACTGAAGCTTTCTTT	CATSAPGQGKTEAFF
.	TRBJ2-5	.	TRBV7-2	TGTGCCAGCAGCTTCGCGGGTGAGACCCAGTACTTC	CASSFAGETQYF
.	TRBJ2-5	.	TRBV7-9	TGTGCCAGCAGCTTATCTTGGGGGGGCTTGGCCAAAGAGACCCAGTACTTC	CASSLSWGGLAKETQYF
.	TRBJ2-7	.	TRBV7-8	TGTGCCAGCAGCTTAGTCGAGGCAGACTACGAGCAGTACTTC	CASSLVEADYEQYF
.	TRBJ2-3	once	TRBV27	TGTGCCAGCAGTTTAAGGAGGAGGGATACGCAGTATTTT	CASSLRRRDTQYF
.	TRBJ1-1	.	TRBV4-1	TGCGCCAGCACCATCCGGGAGGTGAACACTGAAGCTTTCTTT	CASTIREVNTEAFF
.	TRBJ1-1	.	TRBV12-3/TRBV12-4	TGTGCCACCGAATCAGAGCGGAACACTGAAGCTTTCTTT	CATESERNTEAFF
.	TRBJ2-2	.	TRBV7-9	TGTGCCAGCAGCCGCACCAGCACCGGGGAGCTGTTTTTT	CASSRTSTGELFF
TRBD2	TRBJ2-3	.	TRBV5-1	TGCGCCAGCAGCTTCGGACTAGCGGGAGGGCCGGTAGATACGCAGTATTTT	CASSFGLAGGPVDTQYF
TRBD2	TRBJ2-3	once	TRBV20-1	TGCAGTGCTAGTGGGACTAGCGGGGGAGTTACAGATACGCAGTATTTT	CSASGTSGGVTDTQYF
.	TRBJ1-2	.	TRBV11-3	TGTGCCAGCAGCTTACCGGGAGCTAACTATGGCTACACCTTC	CASSLPGANYGYTF
.	TRBJ1-4	.	TRBV30	TGTGCCTGGAGGCCACGGACGGTTTTAGGGGGTGGACTGTTTTTT	CAWRPRTVLGGGLFF
TRBD2	TRBJ2-3	.	TRBV14	TGTGCCAGCAGCCAAGGGAGCGGGGGGGCCATTGATACGCAGTATTTT	CASSQGSGGAIDTQYF
.	TRBJ1-2	.	TRBV9	TGTGCCAGCAGCGTCCAAAGCTGGGGGGATGGCGGCTACACCTTC	CASSVQSWGDGGYTF
.	TRBJ2-7	.	TRBV11-1	TGTGCCAGCAGCCACGAGGGACTTCTCTACGAGCAGTACTTC	CASSHEGLLYEQYF
TRBD1	TRBJ2-2	.	TRBV9	TGTGCCAGCAGCGAAGGACAGGGGGCGAGGACCGGGGAGCTGTTTTTT	CASSEGQGARTGELFF
TRBD1	TRBJ1-6	few	TRBV9	TGTGCCAGCAGCGCCCAGGGGGAAAGGGCCCTCCACTTT	CASSAQGERALHF
TRBD2	TRBJ2-1	few	TRBV12-5	TGTGCTAGTGGACCCGGACTAGCGGGGTCCTACAATGAGCAGTTCTTC	CASGPGLAGSYNEQFF
TRBD2	TRBJ2-1	.	TRBV20-1	TGCAGTGCTAGTGACGTTAGCGGGAGGGCCTTATTTGAGCAGTTCTTC	CSASDVSGRALFEQFF
.	TRBJ1-4	once	TRBV30	TGTGCCTGGAAAAGGGTGGATCAGGGTGAAAAACTGTTTTTT	CAWKRVDQGEKLFF
TRBD1	TRBJ2-5	.	TRBV2	TGTGCCAGCAGTGGAACCCCGGGACAGGGACCCCGGTACCAAGAGACCCAGTACTTC	CASSGTPGQGPRYQETQYF
.	TRBJ1-2	.	TRBV5-4	TGTGCCAGCAGCTGGGGGGGGGCCTATGGCTACACCTTC	CASSWGGAYGYTF
.	TRBJ1-1	.	TRBV29-1	TGCAGCGTTGAAGTACGGGGGGTTAACACTGAAGCTTTCTTT	CSVEVRGVNTEAFF
.	TRBJ1-2	.	TRBV6-2/TRBV6-3	TGTGCCAGCAGTCCCTGGACCATAGGGGTCTATGGCTACACCTTC	CASSPWTIGVYGYTF
.	TRBJ2-5	.	TRBV20-1	TGCAGTGCTAGTCCCGCTGTTCGGGAGACCCAGTACTTC	CSASPAVRETQYF
.	TRBJ2-7	.	TRBV6-2/TRBV6-3	TGTGCCAGCAGTTCCCCCAGGATAGCGGCTTCCTACGAGCAGTACTTC	CASSSPRIAASYEQYF
TRBD1	TRBJ1-2	.	TRBV7-2	TGTGCCAGCAGCCAGGACAGGCTCGGCTACACCTTC	CASSQDRLGYTF
.	TRBJ1-1	.	TRBV7-9	TGTGCCAGCAGCTCGACAGGCGGTGAAGCTTTCTTT	CASSSTGGEAFF
TRBD1	TRBJ2-2	.	TRBV6-2/TRBV6-3	TGTGCCAGCAGTTACCCCCGGACAGGGGGAGGTACCGGGGAGCTGTTTTTT	CASSYPRTGGGTGELFF
TRBD2	TRBJ2-7	.	TRBV18	TGTGCCAGCTCAGAAACTAGCGGGAAAGTGAGGGAGCAGTACTTC	CASSETSGKVREQYF
.	TRBJ1-2	.	TRBV29-1	TGCAGCGTCTATCTTCAGGGGCGAAGTTCTGGCTACACCTTC	CSVYLQGRSSGYTF
.	TRBJ1-4	.	TRBV7-9	TGTGCCAGCAGCTTTCCCCCTGCGGAAAAACTGTTTTTT	CASSFPPAEKLFF
TRBD1	TRBJ1-2	.	TRBV29-1	TGCAGCGTTGAGGGCAGGGGGCGTTTTGGCTACACCTTC	CSVEGRGRFGYTF
.	TRBJ1-5	few	TRBV4-2	TGTGCCAGCAGCCAAGGTCACAAAAACAATCAGCCCCAGCATTTT	CASSQGHKNNQPQHF
.	TRBJ1-1	.	TRBV6-5	TGTGCCAGCACACACACTAAGGGGAGGGCTGAAGCTTTCTTT	CASTHTKGRAEAFF
TRBD1	TRBJ2-3	.	TRBV6-5	TGTGCCAGCAGACGGACAGGGTATAGCAATCAGCCCCAGTATTTT	CASRRTGYSNQPQYF
.	TRBJ1-1	.	TRBV5-1	TGCGCCAGCAGCTCGTCCCAACAGAACACTGAAGCTTTCTTT	CASSSSQQNTEAFF